This T cell receptor (beta chain) was sequenced in a study of cytomegalovirus exposure and HLA in healthy donors. Overall study findings and caveats: The TCR clusters that emerged in the first cohort tended, a later analysis found, to co-occur in the 110 or so validation repertoires. Most TCR sequences proved rare, with some public TCRs found in many donors.

This table comes from immunoSEQ multiplex PCR, and its TCRdb copy is limited to in-frame clones, with some not included. The sample carries 150,000 to 200,000 clones, roughly 83% recorded once. Details on this clone: Its antigen is not known.

The junction had 4 bases not matched to a gene; V was cut back by 0 bases and J by 4 bases. The CDR3 totals 15 residues. Germline CDR1 reads LNHNV; CDR2 reads YYDKDF (reference sequence). The clonotype was recovered from a young man in good health and CMV-seropositive. The chain carries TRBV15 and TRBJ2-7, with 9 bases aligning to TRBD2. Specimen: PBMCs. This CDR3 reads CATSRDRSGGYEQYF. CDR3 coding DNA: TGTGCCACCAGCAGAGATCGTAGCGGGGGATACGAGCAGTACTTC. The full variable domain, in which reference TRBV15 and TRBJ2-7 provide the parts outside the CDR3, is DAMVIQNPRYQVTQFGKPVTLSCSQTLNHNVMYWYQQKSSQAPKLLFHYYDKDFNNEADTPDNFQSRRPNTSFCFLDIRSPGLGDTAMYLCATSRDRSGGYEQYFGPGTRLTVT.